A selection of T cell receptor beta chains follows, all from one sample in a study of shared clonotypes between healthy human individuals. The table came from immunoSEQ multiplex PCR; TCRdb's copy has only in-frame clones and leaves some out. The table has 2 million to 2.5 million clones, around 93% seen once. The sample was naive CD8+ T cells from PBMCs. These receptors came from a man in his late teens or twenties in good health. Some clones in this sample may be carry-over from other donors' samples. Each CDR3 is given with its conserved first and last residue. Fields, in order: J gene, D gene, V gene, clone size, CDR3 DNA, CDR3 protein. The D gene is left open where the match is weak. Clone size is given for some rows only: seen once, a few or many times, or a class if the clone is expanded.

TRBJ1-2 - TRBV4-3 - TGCGCCAGCAGCCCAACCTCCTTGGGCAGTGTCTATGGCTACACCTTC CASSPTSLGSVYGYTF
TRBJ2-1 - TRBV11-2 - TGTGCCAGCAGGCCTCCGGACTATGGGAATGAGCAGTTCTTC CASRPPDYGNEQFF
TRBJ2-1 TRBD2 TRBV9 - TGTGCCAGCAGCGTAGGACTAGCGGGCCACAATGAGCAGTTCTTC CASSVGLAGHNEQFF
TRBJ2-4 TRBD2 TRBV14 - TGTGCCAGCAGCCAAGGACTAGCGGGAGTTGCCAAAAACATTCAGTACTTC CASSQGLAGVAKNIQYF
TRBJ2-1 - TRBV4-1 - TGCGCCAGCAGCCAAGAACCAGGGGGGCCGGACAATGAGCAGTTCTTC CASSQEPGGPDNEQFF
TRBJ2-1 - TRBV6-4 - TGTGCCAGCAGAGACAAACGGTTGCCCGGGATCCCCTACAATGAGCAGTTCTTC CASRDKRLPGIPYNEQFF
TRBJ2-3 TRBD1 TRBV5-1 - TGCGCCAGCAGCTACACAGGGGGAAGCACAGATACGCAGTATTTT CASSYTGGSTDTQYF
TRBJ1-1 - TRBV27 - TGTGCCAGCAGTTTAGGTGGACAGTACACTGAAGCTTTCTTT CASSLGGQYTEAFF
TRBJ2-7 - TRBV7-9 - TGTGCCAGCAGCTTGGATAGGGGGGGCGAGCAGTACTTC CASSLDRGGEQYF
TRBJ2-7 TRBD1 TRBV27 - TGTGCCAGCAGTTCAGGACAGGCGATCTACGAGCAGTACTTC CASSSGQAIYEQYF
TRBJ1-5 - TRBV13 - TGTGCCAGCAGCTTGGGGAGACAGAATCAGCCCCAGCATTTT CASSLGRQNQPQHF
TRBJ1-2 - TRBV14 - TGTGCCAGCAGCCAAGATACGGCTGGACTCTATGGCTACACCTTC CASSQDTAGLYGYTF
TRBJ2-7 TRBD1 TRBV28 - TGTGCCAGCAGTTGGGACAGGCTTAGCTCCTACGAGCAGTACTTC CASSWDRLSSYEQYF
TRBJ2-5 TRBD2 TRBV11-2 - TGTGCCAGCAGCTTATTCTCTCGGGAGGGCCGGGAGACCCAGTACTTC CASSLFSREGRETQYF
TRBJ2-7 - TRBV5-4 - TGTGCCAGCAGCTTCGACTCATCCTACGAGCAGTACTTC CASSFDSSYEQYF
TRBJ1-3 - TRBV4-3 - TGCGCCAGCAGCTTAACCGGACAGAACTCTGGAAACACCATATATTTT CASSLTGQNSGNTIYF
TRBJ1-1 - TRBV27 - TGTGCCAGCAGCCTCGGGCCTGAAGCTTTCTTT CASSLGPEAFF
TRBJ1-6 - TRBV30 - TGTGCCTGGAGTGAAGAGTGGGGGACACCAAGTTCACCCCTCCACTTT CAWSEEWGTPSSPLHF
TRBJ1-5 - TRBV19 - TGTGCCAGTAGGACCAGGAAATTTGATCAGCCCCAGCATTTT CASRTRKFDQPQHF
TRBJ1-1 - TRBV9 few TGTGCCAGCAGCGGAGGGGGGCGAACTGAAGCTTTCTTT CASSGGGRTEAFF
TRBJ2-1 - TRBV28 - TGTGCCAGCAGTTTCCCCCAGCGATCCAGCTCCTACAATGAGCAGTTCTTC CASSFPQRSSSYNEQFF
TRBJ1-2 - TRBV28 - TGTGCCACCTCGGAGGGTGGCTACACCTTC CATSEGGYTF
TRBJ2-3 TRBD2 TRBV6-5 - TGTGCCAGCAGTTCCCAAGGACTAGCGGGAGGAGATACGCAGTATTTT CASSSQGLAGGDTQYF